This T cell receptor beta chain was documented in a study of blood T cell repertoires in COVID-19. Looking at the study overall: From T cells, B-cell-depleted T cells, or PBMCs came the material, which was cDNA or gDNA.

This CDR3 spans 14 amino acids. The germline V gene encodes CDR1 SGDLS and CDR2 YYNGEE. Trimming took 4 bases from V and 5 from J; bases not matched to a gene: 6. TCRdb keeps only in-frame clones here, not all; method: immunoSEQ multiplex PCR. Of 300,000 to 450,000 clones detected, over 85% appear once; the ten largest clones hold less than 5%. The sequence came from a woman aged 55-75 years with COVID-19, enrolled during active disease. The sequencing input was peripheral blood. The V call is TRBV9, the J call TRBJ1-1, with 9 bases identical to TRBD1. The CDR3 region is CASSLLDRGTEAFF. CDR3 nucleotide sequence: TGTGCCAGCAGCCTCCTTGACAGGGGGACTGAAGCTTTCTTT.